This T cell receptor (beta chain) was identified during a study of Ad26.COV2.S vaccination and SARS-CoV-2 variants. General study findings and limits: Breadth and depth estimates from TCRs may understate total T cell responses.

Treatment indicated: 15 to 20 received Ad26.COV2.S at low or high dose, single or two shots; about 5 received placebo; per-sample allocation not given. The samples date from day 63 after the first vaccine or placebo injection. Libraries were prepared by immunoSEQ multiplex PCR; TCRdb keeps only in-frame clonotypes and omits some of them. The sample records about 400,000 clones, 85% to 90% being singletons. Trimming took off 5 bases at V and 4 bases at J, with 8 bases between the two ends. Germline loops: CDR1 SGHTA, CDR2 FQGNSA. This CDR3 has 13 amino acids. Remarks on this clone: The antigen is unknown.

The receptor's source is a person aged 18 to 59 who received the Ad26.COV2.S COVID-19 vaccine or a placebo. Sequencing was performed on peripheral blood, taken in a trial of Ad26.COV2.S vaccine versus placebo. This chain connects TRBV7-2 to TRBJ2-2; TRBD2 might be the D (5 bases). Here the CDR3 reads CASSPGLTGELFF. The CDR3 DNA sequence: TGTGCCAGCAGCCCTGGACTCACCGGGGAGCTGTTTTTT.